This is a list of T cell receptor beta chains from one sample in a study of identical twins. TCRdb processed the 5' RACE reads anew with MiXCR; each CDR3 protein has one entry. The sample includes about 160,000 distinct CDR3 sequences, under 4.5% of them seen just once. The specimen sequenced was memory T cells sorted from blood. Receptors originate from a man aged 18 to 30 in good health. Each CDR3 is given with its conserved first and last residue. The D gene is left open where the match is weak. Expanded clones get a size class; other rows say once, few or many, or leave the size out.

TRBV6-1	.	TRBJ1-5	.	CASRDRQNSNQPQHF	TGTGCCAGCAGGGACAGACAGAATAGCAATCAGCCCCAGCATTTT
TRBV24-1	many	TRBJ2-6	.	CATSTGGSGANVLTF	TGTGCCACCAGCACCGGGGGCTCTGGGGCCAACGTCCTGACTTTC
TRBV28	many	TRBJ2-7	TRBD1	CASSWGQVSSEQYF	TGTGCCAGCAGTTGGGGACAGGTTTCGAGCGAGCAGTACTTC
TRBV5-1	many	TRBJ2-3	.	CASSLRGTAGSTDTQYF	TGCGCCAGCAGCTTGCGAGGCACCGCCGGCAGCACAGATACGCAGTATTTT
TRBV18	many	TRBJ2-3	.	CASSPNAEYTDTQYF	TGTGCCAGCTCACCGAATGCGGAGTACACAGATACGCAGTATTTT
TRBV7-7	many	TRBJ1-5	.	CASSLEGTQPQHF	TGTGCCAGCAGCTTAGAAGGAACTCAGCCCCAGCATTTT
TRBV18	many	TRBJ1-6	.	CASSTTEYNSPLHF	TGTGCCAGCTCAACAACGGAGTATAATTCACCCCTCCACTTT
TRBV24-1	many	TRBJ2-3	TRBD1	CATSDFGTAKDTQYF	TGTGCCACCAGTGATTTCGGGACAGCTAAAGATACGCAGTATTTT
TRBV5-1	many	TRBJ2-1	TRBD2	CATSPAGGRDEQFF	TGCGCCACGTCCCCAGCGGGAGGGCGAGATGAGCAGTTCTTC
TRBV19	few	TRBJ2-5	TRBD1	CASSGTGSSAETQYF	TGTGCCAGTTCCGGGACAGGGAGTTCGGCGGAGACCCAGTACTTC
TRBV3-1	few	TRBJ2-4	.	CASSQWGENIQYF	TGTGCCAGCAGCCAATGGGGGGAAAACATTCAGTACTTC
TRBV12-3/TRBV12-4	many	TRBJ2-5	.	CASSAPWGQERQETQYF	TGTGCCAGCAGTGCGCCATGGGGACAAGAAAGGCAAGAGACCCAGTACTTC